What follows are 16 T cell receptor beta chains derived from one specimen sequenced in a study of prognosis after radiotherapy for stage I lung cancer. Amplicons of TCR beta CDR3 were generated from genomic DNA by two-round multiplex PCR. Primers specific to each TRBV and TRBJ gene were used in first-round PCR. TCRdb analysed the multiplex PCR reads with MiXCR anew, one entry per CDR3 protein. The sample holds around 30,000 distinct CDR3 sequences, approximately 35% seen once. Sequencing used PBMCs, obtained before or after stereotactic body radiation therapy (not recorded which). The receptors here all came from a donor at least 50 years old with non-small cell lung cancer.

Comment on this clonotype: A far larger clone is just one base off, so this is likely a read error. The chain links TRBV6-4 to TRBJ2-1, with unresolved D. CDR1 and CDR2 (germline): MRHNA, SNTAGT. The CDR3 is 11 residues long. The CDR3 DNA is TGTGCCAGCAGTTACCACAATGATCAGTTCTTC. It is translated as CASSYHNDQFF.

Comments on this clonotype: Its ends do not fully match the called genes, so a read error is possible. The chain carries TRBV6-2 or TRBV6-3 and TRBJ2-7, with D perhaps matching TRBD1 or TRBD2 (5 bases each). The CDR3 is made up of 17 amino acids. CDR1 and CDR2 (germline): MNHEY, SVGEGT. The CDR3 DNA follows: TGTTCCAGCAGTTACAGGTTGAGAGGGATTAGTTCCTACGAGCAGTACTTC. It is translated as CSSSYRLRGISSYEQYF.

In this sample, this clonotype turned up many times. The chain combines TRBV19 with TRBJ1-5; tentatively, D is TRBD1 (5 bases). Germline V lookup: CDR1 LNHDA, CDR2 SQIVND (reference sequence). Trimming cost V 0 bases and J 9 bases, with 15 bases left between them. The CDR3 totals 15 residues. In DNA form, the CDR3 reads TGTGCCAGTAGTATAGATCGGGGACCCCAGGCGCCCCAGCATTTT. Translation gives CASSIDRGPQAPQHF.

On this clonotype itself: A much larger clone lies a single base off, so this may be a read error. This CDR3 reads CSARTPGTSGWAVNEQFF. Here the CDR3 DNA reads TGCAGTGCTAGAACCCCCGGGACTAGCGGGTGGGCCGTCAATGAGCAGTTCTTC. The chain carries TRBV20-1 and TRBJ2-1, with 12 bases lining up with TRBD2. Germline V gene sequence: CDR1 DFQATT, CDR2 SNEGSKA (reference sequence). CDR3 length equals 18 residues. The V and J ends lost 2 bases and 6 bases, in that order; junction bases with no gene match: 14.

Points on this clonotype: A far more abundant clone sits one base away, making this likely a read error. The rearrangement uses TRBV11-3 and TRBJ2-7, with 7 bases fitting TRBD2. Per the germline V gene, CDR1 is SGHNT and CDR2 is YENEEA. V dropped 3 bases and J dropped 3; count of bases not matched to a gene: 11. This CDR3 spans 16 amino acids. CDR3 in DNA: TGTGCCAGCAGCTTGGCGACTATCGGGGGGATCTACGAGCAGTACTTC. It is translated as CASSLATIGGIYEQYF.

The CDR3 coding sequence is TGCGCCAGCAGCGAGGGCGCCATGGATACGCAGTATTTT. Residues: CASSEGAMDTQYF. The chain has TRBV5-1 and TRBJ2-3; tentative D call: TRBD2 (5 bases). V was clipped by 4 bases and J by 6 bases, with 12 bases between them. Germline values: CDR1 SGHRS, CDR2 YFSETQ. CDR3 length: 13 amino acids. Full variable domain (missing parts from reference TRBV5-1 and TRBJ2-3): KAGVTQTPRYLIKTRGQQVTLSCSPISGHRSVSWYQQTPGQGLQFLFEYFSETQRNKGNFPGRFSGRQFSNSRSEMNVSTLELGDSALYLCASSEGAMDTQYFGPGTRLTVL.

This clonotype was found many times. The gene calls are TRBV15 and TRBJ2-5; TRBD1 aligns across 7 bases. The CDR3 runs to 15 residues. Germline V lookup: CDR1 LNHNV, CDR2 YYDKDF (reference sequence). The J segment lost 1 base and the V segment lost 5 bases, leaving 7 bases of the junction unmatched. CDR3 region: CATSGRTGLQETQYF. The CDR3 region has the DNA TGTGCCACCAGCGGAAGGACAGGACTCCAAGAGACCCAGTACTTC.

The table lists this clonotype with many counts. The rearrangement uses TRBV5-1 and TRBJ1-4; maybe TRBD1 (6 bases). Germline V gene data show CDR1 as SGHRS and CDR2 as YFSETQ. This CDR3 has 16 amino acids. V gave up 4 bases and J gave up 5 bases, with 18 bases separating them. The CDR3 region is CASSQQQGGGNEKLFF. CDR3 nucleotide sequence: TGCGCCAGCAGCCAACAACAGGGTGGGGGCAATGAAAAACTGTTTTTT.

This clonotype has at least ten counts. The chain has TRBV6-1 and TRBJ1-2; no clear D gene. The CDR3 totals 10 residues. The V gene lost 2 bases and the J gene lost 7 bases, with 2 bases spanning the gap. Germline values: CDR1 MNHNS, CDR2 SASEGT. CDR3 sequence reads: CASSERGYTF. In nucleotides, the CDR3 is TGTGCCAGCAGTGAACGTGGCTACACCTTC.

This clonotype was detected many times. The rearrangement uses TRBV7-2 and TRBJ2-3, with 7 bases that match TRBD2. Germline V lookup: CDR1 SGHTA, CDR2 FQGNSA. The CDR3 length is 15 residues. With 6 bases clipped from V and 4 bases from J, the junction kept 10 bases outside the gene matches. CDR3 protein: CASRGPGEGPDTQYF. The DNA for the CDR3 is TGTGCCAGCAGGGGTCCGGGGGAGGGACCAGATACGCAGTATTTT.

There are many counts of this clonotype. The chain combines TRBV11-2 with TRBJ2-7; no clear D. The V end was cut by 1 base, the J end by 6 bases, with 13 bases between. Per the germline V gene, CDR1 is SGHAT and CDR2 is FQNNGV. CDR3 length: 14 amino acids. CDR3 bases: TGTGCCAGCAGCTTAGCTGCGGCAATGCGCGAGCAGTACTTC. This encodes CASSLAAAMREQYF.

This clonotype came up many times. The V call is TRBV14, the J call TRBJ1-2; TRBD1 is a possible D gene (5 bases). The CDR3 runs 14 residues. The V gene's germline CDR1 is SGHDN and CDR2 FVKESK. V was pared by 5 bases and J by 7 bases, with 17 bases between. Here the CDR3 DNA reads TGTGCCAGCAGCAAATATCAGGGATCGGGTGGCTACACCTTC. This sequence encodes CASSKYQGSGGYTF.

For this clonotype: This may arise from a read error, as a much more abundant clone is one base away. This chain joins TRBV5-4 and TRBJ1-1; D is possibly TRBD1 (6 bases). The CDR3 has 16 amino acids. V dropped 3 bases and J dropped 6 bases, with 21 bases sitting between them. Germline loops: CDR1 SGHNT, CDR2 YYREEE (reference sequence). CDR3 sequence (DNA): TGTGCCAGCAGCTCACGTGGACGGGGGACATTCGCTGAAGCTTTCTTT. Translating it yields CASSSRGRGTFAEAFF.

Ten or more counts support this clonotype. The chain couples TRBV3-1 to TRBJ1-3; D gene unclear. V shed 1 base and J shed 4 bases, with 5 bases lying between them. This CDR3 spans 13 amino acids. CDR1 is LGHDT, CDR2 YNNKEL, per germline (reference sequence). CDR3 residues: CASSQVLGNTIYF. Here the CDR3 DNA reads TGTGCCAGCAGCCAAGTGTTAGGAAACACCATATATTTT.

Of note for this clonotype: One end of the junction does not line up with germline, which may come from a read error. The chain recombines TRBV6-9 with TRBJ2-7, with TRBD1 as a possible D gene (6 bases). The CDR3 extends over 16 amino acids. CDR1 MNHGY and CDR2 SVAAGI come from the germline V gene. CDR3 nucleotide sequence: TGTGTCAGCAGTTCCGATTACAGGGTCCCTACCTACGAGCAGTACTTC. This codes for CVSSSDYRVPTYEQYF.

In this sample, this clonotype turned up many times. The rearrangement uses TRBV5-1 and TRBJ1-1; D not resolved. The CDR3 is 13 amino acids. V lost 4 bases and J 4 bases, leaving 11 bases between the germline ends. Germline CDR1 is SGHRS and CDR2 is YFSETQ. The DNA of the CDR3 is TGCGCCAGCAGCCGTGAGGGTACCACTGAAGCTTTCTTT. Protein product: CASSREGTTEAFF.